Below are 10 T cell receptor beta chains sequenced from a single sample in a study of T cell repertoires in cytomegalovirus infection. TCRdb called the reads again in MiXCR, with one record for every CDR3 protein. The sample has hundreds of thousands of distinct CDR3 sequences, roughly 24% seen once. The sequenced material came from CD8+ T cells from PBMCs. The receptors derive from a human donor in good health (CMV status not recorded). Some clones in this sample may be carry-over from other donors' samples.

This clonotype was counted many times. The chain's CDR3 is CASSQPYRGEDSSTDTQYF. The CDR3 nucleotides are TGCGCCAGCAGCCAACCATACAGGGGCGAAGACTCTAGCACAGATACGCAGTATTTT. The chain employs TRBV4-1 and TRBJ2-3; 7 bases map to TRBD1. The trim removed 2 bases at V and 0 bases at J, leaving 14 bases unmatched. CDR1 is MGHRA and CDR2 is YSYEKL in the germline V gene. There are 19 residues in the CDR3.

This clonotype was seen ten or more times. This chain connects TRBV7-9 to TRBJ2-1; D is undetermined. With 3 bases removed from V and 5 bases from J, the gap between germline ends came to 5 bases. The germline gives CDR1 SEHNR, CDR2 FQNEAQ (reference sequence). The CDR3 runs 12 residues. The chain's CDR3 is CASSFPDNEQFF. The DNA of the CDR3 is TGTGCCAGCAGCTTTCCGGACAATGAGCAGTTCTTC.

This clonotype was picked up a small number of times. The V call is TRBV12-3 or TRBV12-4, the J call TRBJ1-1; D not resolved. This CDR3 has 11 residues. Trimming cost V 10 bases and J 1 base, with 7 bases left between them. In DNA, the CDR3 is TGTGCCACCTGGTCGAACACTGAAGCTTTCTTT. As protein: CATWSNTEAFF.

In this sample, this clonotype turned up many times. This chain connects TRBV7-2 to TRBJ2-7; TRBD2 agrees at 11 bases. Germline V gives CDR1 SGHTA, CDR2 FQGNSA. The CDR3 has 15 amino acids. V lost 1 base and J lost 4; bases outside the gene matches: 3. The CDR3 loop reads CASSLDPSGGYEQYF. The CDR3 nucleotides read TGTGCCAGCAGCTTAGACCCTAGCGGGGGGTACGAGCAGTACTTC. Full variable domain (missing parts from reference TRBV7-2 and TRBJ2-7): GAGVSQSPSNKVTEKGKDVELRCDPISGHTALYWYRQSLGQGLEFLIYFQGNSAPDKSGLPSDRFSAERTGGSVSTLTIQRTQQEDSAVYLCASSLDPSGGYEQYFGPGTRLTVT.

This clonotype was observed a handful of times. The J gene is TRBJ2-1, the V gene TRBV6-2 or TRBV6-3, with D maybe TRBD1 (5 bases). Between the trimmed V and J ends, which lost 0 bases and 6 bases, there was a span of 12 bases. The CDR3 totals 15 residues. Germline V gene sequence: CDR1 MNHEY, CDR2 SVGEGT. CDR3 in amino acids: CASSYSLGRGNEQFF. The CDR3 coding sequence is TGTGCCAGCAGTTACTCATTGGGTAGGGGCAATGAGCAGTTCTTC.

The J gene is TRBJ1-1, the V gene TRBV9, with TRBD1 as a possible D gene (5 bases). The CDR3 has 16 amino acids. Germline values: CDR1 SGDLS, CDR2 YYNGEE. Trimming took off 2 bases at V and 6 bases at J, with 20 bases between the two ends. The CDR3 DNA sequence: TGTGCCAGCAGCGTCCGTCTCCGGGACGGAAGGGCTGAAGCTTTCTTT. Protein product: CASSVRLRDGRAEAFF.

Turning to this clonotype: A much larger clone lies a single base off, so this may be a read error. CDR3 coding DNA: TGTGCTAGTGGTTTGGTAAACGTAGGGATCGCCCATGGCTACACCTTC. Protein product: CASGLVNVGIAHGYTF. This chain joins TRBV12-5 and TRBJ1-2; D unclear. V was pared by 0 bases and J by 6 bases, with 17 bases between. The CDR3 length is 16 residues. CDR1 is LGHNT and CDR2 is FRNRAP in the germline V gene.

Turning to this clonotype: A much bigger clone sits one base away, suggesting this may be a read error. The chain uses TRBV7-6 and TRBJ1-1; 7 nucleotides align to TRBD1. Germline CDR1 SGHVS, CDR2 FNYEAQ. CDR3 size: 12 residues. CDR3 residues: CASNLQGSEAFF. CDR3 coding DNA: TGTGCCAGCAACTTACAGGGGTCTGAAGCTTTCTTT.

This clonotype has at least ten counts. This chain uses TRBV6-2 or TRBV6-3 with TRBJ1-2; D is possibly TRBD1 (6 bases). Germline V gene lookup returns CDR1 MNHEY and CDR2 SVGEGT. The CDR3 runs to 17 residues. The germline V and J ends were trimmed by 7 bases and 3 bases, with 24 bases remaining between them. As DNA, the CDR3 is TGTGCCAGCAACCTTGGCGGTGGCAGGGGAGAAGACTATGGCTACACCTTC. Its protein is CASNLGGGRGEDYGYTF.

The genes are TRBV28 and TRBJ1-1; D uncertain. The CDR3 has 17 amino acids. Germline CDR1 reads MDHEN; CDR2 reads SYDVKM. V was shortened by 3 bases and J by 1 base, with 18 bases between the two germline ends. CDR3 DNA sequence: TGTGCCAGCAGTTTTACCTCGGCAAGAACATGGAACACTGAAGCTTTCTTT. It specifies CASSFTSARTWNTEAFF.